Following are 19 T cell receptor beta chains from one sample sequenced in a study of T cells after posttransplantation cyclophosphamide. The assay was immunoSEQ multiplex PCR, and TCRdb's table has in-frame clones only and misses some. This sample comprises fewer than 40,000 clones, none seen once only. Sequencing was carried out using PBMCs. Receptor source: a woman in her 50s in good health and a related stem cell transplant donor.

This clone occurred many times. The rearrangement uses TRBV28 and TRBJ2-1; D may be TRBD1 (5 bases). The germline V gene encodes CDR1 MDHEN and CDR2 SYDVKM. The CDR3 is 13 amino acids. Trimming stripped 3 bases from V and 6 bases from J, with 9 bases between. CDR3 residues: CASSLSRVNEQFF. The CDR3 DNA reads TGTGCCAGCAGTTTGAGCAGGGTCAATGAGCAGTTCTTC. The whole variable domain, filled in from reference TRBV28 and TRBJ2-1, reads DVKVTQSSRYLVKRTGEKVFLECVQDMDHENMFWYRQDPGLGLRLIYFSYDVKMKEKGDIPEGYSVSREKKERFSLILESASTNQTSMYLCASSLSRVNEQFFGPGTRLTVL.

There are many counts of this clone. The gene calls are TRBV2 and TRBJ2-1, with D perhaps matching TRBD2 (5 bases). V gave up 8 bases and J gave up 0 bases, with 11 bases separating them. Germline CDR1 is SNHLY and CDR2 is FYNNEI. There are 14 residues in the CDR3. In nucleotides, the CDR3 is TGTGCCAGCGGCGGGCCAAGCTCCTACAATGAGCAGTTCTTC. This gives the protein CASGGPSSYNEQFF.

This clone was counted at least ten times. The rearrangement uses TRBV6-5 and TRBJ1-5, with D possibly matching TRBD1 (6 bases). With 4 bases removed from V and 0 bases from J, the gap between germline ends came to 13 bases. Germline V gene data show CDR1 as MNHEY and CDR2 as SVGAGI. The CDR3 has 16 amino acids. This CDR3 is CASSLTGPTSNQPQHF. CDR3 DNA sequence: TGTGCCAGCAGTTTGACAGGCCCCACTAGCAATCAGCCCCAGCATTTT.

There are a few counts of this clone. The chain carries TRBV6-1 and TRBJ2-1, with 12 bases lining up with TRBD2. The CDR3 spans 20 residues. With 4 bases clipped from V and 2 bases from J, the junction kept 15 bases outside the gene matches. Germline values: CDR1 MNHNS, CDR2 SASEGT. CDR3 loop: CASSVVTSGSLVGTYNEQFF. CDR3 sequence (DNA): TGTGCCAGCAGTGTGGTGACTAGCGGGAGTTTGGTTGGCACCTACAATGAGCAGTTCTTC.

This clone came up a few times. This chain links TRBV5-4 with TRBJ2-2; D might be TRBD1 or TRBD2, each matching 5 bases. V was shortened by 2 bases and J by 5 bases, with 7 bases between the two germline ends. The CDR3 covers 13 residues. Germline lookup yields CDR1 SGHNT and CDR2 YYREEE (reference sequence). The CDR3 DNA reads as TGTGCCAGCAGCTTAGAGGGGACCGGGGAGCTGTTTTTT. The encoded protein is CASSLEGTGELFF. Full variable domain (rest looked up from reference TRBV5-4 and TRBJ2-2): ETGVTQSPTHLIKTRGQQVTLRCSSQSGHNTVSWYQQALGQGPQFIFQYYREEENGRGNFPPRFSGLQFPNYSSELNVNALELDDSALYLCASSLEGTGELFFGEGSRLTVL.

This clone showed up many times. V gene TRBV27 combines with J gene TRBJ2-1; tentative D call: TRBD2 (5 bases). Trimming shortened V by 10 bases and J by 0 bases, and 19 bases separated the two germline ends. The CDR3 consists of 16 residues. Germline CDR1 and CDR2: MNHEY and SMNVEV (reference sequence). The CDR3 DNA sequence: TGTGCCACCTCTCTATCCAGCGGCAGCTCCTACAATGAGCAGTTCTTC. Its protein is CATSLSSGSSYNEQFF.

This clone has a count of ten or more. The chain recombines TRBV9 with TRBJ1-1; D is ambiguous. Germline loops: CDR1 SGDLS, CDR2 YYNGEE. There are 15 residues in the CDR3. With 0 bases removed from V and 2 bases from J, the gap between germline ends came to 11 bases. DNA for the CDR3: TGTGCCAGCAGCGTAGCGCACCAGGCTAACACTGAAGCTTTCTTT. Encoded protein: CASSVAHQANTEAFF.

The sample holds a few counts of this clone. The genes are TRBV30 and TRBJ2-3, with 7 bases that match TRBD1. This CDR3 is 15 amino acids long. Per the germline V gene, CDR1 is GTSNPN and CDR2 is SVGIG (reference sequence). The junction had 17 bases not matched to a gene; V was cut back by 8 bases and J by 6 bases. CDR3: CAGIRAGGPFDTQYF. CDR3 bases: TGTGCCGGTATCAGGGCAGGGGGACCTTTTGATACGCAGTATTTT.

This clone has at least ten counts. This chain connects TRBV7-9 to TRBJ1-4, with a weak D call TRBD1 (6 bases). Germline V gene sequence: CDR1 SEHNR, CDR2 FQNEAQ (reference sequence). V lost 1 base and J lost 5, with 11 bases in between. The CDR3 extends over 15 amino acids. CDR3 sequence: CASSLGAGANEKLFF. CDR3 coding DNA: TGTGCCAGCAGCTTAGGAGCAGGGGCCAATGAAAAACTGTTTTTT.

Many counts were recorded for this clone. The chain couples TRBV6-2 or TRBV6-3 to TRBJ2-7; D call uncertain. This CDR3 spans 15 amino acids. The germline V and J ends were trimmed by 8 bases and 9 bases, with 26 bases remaining between them. In germline, CDR1 is MNHEY, CDR2 SVGEGT. For the CDR3, the DNA is TGTGCCAGCCTTACCCTATCACGTGTGGGCTGGGCGCAGTACTTC. Translating gives CASLTLSRVGWAQYF.

The chain recombines TRBV30 with TRBJ1-2, with 7 bases that match TRBD1. V lost 2 bases, J lost 12 bases, and 15 bases stayed unmatched. From germline, CDR1 is GTSNPN and CDR2 SVGIG (reference sequence). The CDR3 spans 14 residues. DNA for the CDR3: TGTGCCTGGAGTACCCAGGGAGGGAGGGGGCAACACACCTTC. Its translation is CAWSTQGGRGQHTF.

The rearrangement uses TRBV15 and TRBJ2-3, with 7 nucleotides matching TRBD1. This CDR3 has 18 amino acids. The trim removed 0 bases at V and 2 bases at J, leaving 11 bases unmatched. Germline assignment: CDR1 LNHNV and CDR2 YYDKDF (reference sequence). CDR3 residues: CATSRDGGNDRATDTQYF. In DNA, the CDR3 is TGTGCCACCAGCAGAGATGGGGGCAACGACAGGGCCACAGATACGCAGTATTTT.

This clone has ten or more counts. The genes are TRBV7-9 and TRBJ1-3; D is undetermined. The V end lost 2 bases, the J end lost 2 bases, and 13 bases lay between the germline ends. This CDR3 region has 16 residues. Per the germline V gene, CDR1 is SEHNR and CDR2 is FQNEAQ (reference sequence). The CDR3 sequence: CASSLLSVVPGNTIYF. The CDR3 coding sequence is TGTGCCAGCAGCTTACTATCGGTAGTGCCTGGAAACACCATATATTTT. The whole variable domain, remainder taken from reference TRBV7-9 and TRBJ1-3, is DTGVSQNPRHKITKRGQNVTFRCDPISEHNRLYWYRQTLGQGPEFLTYFQNEAQLEKSRLLSDRFSAERPKGSFSTLEIQRTEQGDSAMYLCASSLLSVVPGNTIYFGEGSWLTVV.

This clone was observed many times. This chain uses TRBV5-5 with TRBJ2-6; D may be TRBD1 (6 bases). Germline loops: CDR1 SGHKS, CDR2 YYEKEE (reference sequence). Trimming removed 1 base from V and 0 bases from J, with 11 bases in between. This CDR3 has 17 residues. The CDR3 sequence is CASSLWDINSGANVLTF. As DNA, the CDR3 is TGTGCCAGCAGCTTGTGGGACATCAACTCTGGGGCCAACGTCCTGACTTTC.

This clone was observed many times. This chain uses TRBV4-2 with TRBJ2-3; 13 nucleotides align to TRBD2. Germline V CDR1 and CDR2: LGHNA, YNFKEQ. This CDR3 comprises 16 residues. J gave up 6 bases and V 1 base, and 4 bases lay outside the gene matches. CDR3 residues: CASSQGLAGGRDTQYF. In DNA, the CDR3 is TGTGCCAGCAGCCAAGGACTAGCGGGAGGTCGGGATACGCAGTATTTT.

This clone appeared many times. This chain connects TRBV5-4 to TRBJ1-3, with unresolved D. This CDR3 comprises 16 residues. The germline V and J ends were trimmed by 2 bases and 2 bases, with 14 bases remaining between them. CDR1 SGHNT and CDR2 YYREEE come from the germline V gene (reference sequence). The CDR3 DNA sequence: TGTGCCAGCAGCTTTGGCCAATCAATAACTGGAAACACCATATATTTT. It encodes CASSFGQSITGNTIYF.

This clone was seen only a few times. The rearrangement links TRBV28 to TRBJ2-7; D not resolved. CDR1 and CDR2 from the germline V gene are MDHEN and SYDVKM. V was trimmed by 3 bases and J by 2 bases, leaving 8 bases between them. The CDR3 extends over 13 amino acids. The CDR3 here is CASSLSLAYEQYF. The DNA of the CDR3 is TGTGCCAGCAGTTTGTCCTTAGCCTACGAGCAGTACTTC.

Many counts were recorded for this clone. The chain links TRBV5-1 to TRBJ1-1; tentative D call: TRBD1 (5 bases). From germline, CDR1 is SGHRS and CDR2 YFSETQ. The CDR3 totals 14 residues. Trimming shortened V by 1 base and J by 6 bases, and 13 bases separated the two germline ends. The CDR3 region is CASSLKEGRPEAFF. The CDR3 nucleotides are TGCGCCAGCAGCTTGAAGGAGGGGAGGCCTGAAGCTTTCTTT.

The table lists this clone with many counts. The J gene is TRBJ1-1, the V gene TRBV27; the match to TRBD1 covers 7 bases. Germline V gene lookup returns CDR1 MNHEY and CDR2 SMNVEV (reference sequence). The CDR3 has 16 residues. V lost 6 bases to trimming and J lost 4 bases; unmatched junction nucleotides: 14. Here the CDR3 reads CASSLEPYRGITEAFF. In DNA, the CDR3 is TGTGCCAGCAGCTTAGAACCTTACAGGGGAATCACTGAAGCTTTCTTT.